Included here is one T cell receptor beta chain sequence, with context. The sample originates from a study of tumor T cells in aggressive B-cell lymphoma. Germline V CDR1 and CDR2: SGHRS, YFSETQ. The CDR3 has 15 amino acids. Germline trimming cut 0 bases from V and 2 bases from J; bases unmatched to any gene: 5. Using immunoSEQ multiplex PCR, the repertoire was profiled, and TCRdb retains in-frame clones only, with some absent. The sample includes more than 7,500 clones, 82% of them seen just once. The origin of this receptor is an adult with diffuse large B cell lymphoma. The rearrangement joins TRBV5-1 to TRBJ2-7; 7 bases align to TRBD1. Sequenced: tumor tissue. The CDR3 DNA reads TGCGCCAGCAGCTTGGAGGGGGCGATAGCCTACGAGCAGTACTTC. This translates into CASSLEGAIAYEQYF.